This passage covers 26 T cell receptor beta chains from one sample sequenced in a study of OX40 agonist ivuxolimab in advanced cancers. The assay was immunoSEQ multiplex PCR, and TCRdb's table has in-frame clones only and misses some. The sample lists some 18,000 clones; around 82% were seen once. Sequenced material: CD4+ or CD8+ T cells sorted from blood, taken in a trial of the OX40 agonist ivuxolimab. The receptors stem from an adult with an advanced solid tumor such as melanoma, head and neck, liver or kidney cancer.

V gene TRBV11-2 combines with J gene TRBJ2-1; 11 nucleotides align to TRBD2. J lost 7 bases, V lost 5 bases, and 10 bases had no gene match. The CDR3 is 16 residues long. Germline-derived CDR1 and CDR2 are SGHAT and FQNNGV. The CDR3 nucleotides are TGTGCCAGCAGCCCGTACTTTTCTAGCGGGAGGAATGAGCAGTTCTTC. This gives the protein CASSPYFSSGRNEQFF. Using reference TRBV11-2 and TRBJ2-1 for the parts outside the CDR3, the full variable domain is EAGVAQSPRYKIIEKRQSVAFWCNPISGHATLYWYQQILGQGPKLLIQFQNNGVVDDSQLPKDRFSAERLKGVDSTLKIQPAKLEDSAVYLCASSPYFSSGRNEQFFGPGTRLTVL.

The chain joins TRBV6-1 to TRBJ2-7, with a tentative D call TRBD1 (6 bases). Germline-derived CDR1 and CDR2 are MNHNS and SASEGT. The germline V and J ends were trimmed by 1 base and 2 bases, with 12 bases remaining between them. The CDR3 length is 15 residues. CDR3 DNA sequence: TGTGCCAGCAGTGAAGGACAGGCGATTACCTACGAGCAGTACTTC. As protein: CASSEGQAITYEQYF.

The chain recombines TRBV15 with TRBJ1-5; D is unclear. The CDR3 spans 17 residues. Per germline, CDR1 LNHNV and CDR2 YYDKDF (reference sequence). Trimming took off 0 bases at V and 1 base at J, with 13 bases between the two ends. As DNA, the CDR3 is TGTGCCACCAGCAGAGATCCCGGAACAATAAGCAATCAGCCCCAGCATTTT. Its protein is CATSRDPGTISNQPQHF.

V usage is TRBV29-1 and J usage is TRBJ1-5, with TRBD1 identical over 8 bases. Germline values: CDR1 SQVTM, CDR2 ANQGSEA. The CDR3 is made up of 12 amino acids. J was trimmed by 7 bases and V by 4 bases; bases with no gene match: 3. The CDR3 here is CSVGTGNQPQHF. In nucleotides, the CDR3 is TGCAGCGTTGGGACAGGGAACCAGCCCCAGCATTTT. Combining the CDR3 with reference TRBV29-1 and TRBJ1-5 gives the whole variable domain SAVISQKPSRDICQRGTSLTIQCQVDSQVTMMFWYRQQPGQSLTLIATANQGSEATYESGFVIDKFPISRPNLTFSTLTVSNMSPEDSSIYLCSVGTGNQPQHFGDGTRLSIL.

The J gene is TRBJ2-1, the V gene TRBV29-1, with TRBD1 matching 9 bases. The CDR3 runs to 15 residues. Unmatched junction bases numbered 7, after V lost 1 base and J lost 6 bases. Germline V gene data show CDR1 as SQVTM and CDR2 as ANQGSEA. The CDR3 sequence is CSVEAGTGSINEQFF. DNA of the CDR3: TGCAGCGTTGAAGCCGGGACAGGGAGTATCAATGAGCAGTTCTTC.

The chain joins TRBV7-9 to TRBJ2-5; TRBD1 is a possible D gene (5 bases). V dropped 3 bases and J dropped 5 bases, with 16 bases sitting between them. This CDR3 is 15 amino acids long. Germline CDR1 and CDR2: SEHNR and FQNEAQ (reference sequence). The CDR3 DNA is TGTGCCAGCAGCTTGTCGCAGGGCCTTCGGGAGACCCAGTACTTC. It encodes CASSLSQGLRETQYF.

The chain combines TRBV11-1 with TRBJ2-7; D is unclear. Looked up from germline, CDR1 is SGHAT and CDR2 is FQDESV (reference sequence). V lost 2 bases and J 0 bases, leaving 11 bases between the germline ends. The CDR3 is made up of 15 amino acids. The CDR3 region is CASSLWASSSYEQYF. The CDR3, as DNA: TGTGCCAGCAGCTTATGGGCGTCTAGCTCCTACGAGCAGTACTTC.

The rearrangement joins TRBV9 to TRBJ2-7, with TRBD1 matching 9 bases. Germline V CDR1 and CDR2: SGDLS, YYNGEE. CDR3 size: 16 residues. J gave up 4 bases and V 4 bases, and 12 bases lay outside the gene matches. CDR3 DNA: TGTGCCAGCAGCCCAACGGACAGGGGAATAACTTACGAGCAGTACTTC. This sequence encodes CASSPTDRGITYEQYF.

V gene TRBV7-9 combines with J gene TRBJ1-2; D is undetermined. V gave up 5 bases and J gave up 6 bases, with 10 bases separating them. This CDR3 is 12 amino acids long. CDR1 SEHNR and CDR2 FQNEAQ come from the germline V gene (reference sequence). CDR3 residues: CASSQGSDGYTF. CDR3 coding DNA: TGTGCCAGCAGCCAAGGGTCCGATGGCTACACCTTC.

This chain links TRBV6-5 with TRBJ1-2, with D tentatively TRBD1 (6 bases). Germline V gives CDR1 MNHEY, CDR2 SVGAGI. There are 15 residues in the CDR3. V lost 7 bases and J lost 4, with 19 bases in between. The CDR3 sequence: CASTPRVDSSYGYTF. The CDR3 region has the DNA TGTGCCAGCACCCCACGGGTGGACAGTTCCTATGGCTACACCTTC.

This chain links TRBV19 with TRBJ2-2, with 7 bases matching TRBD1. Germline V gives CDR1 LNHDA, CDR2 SQIVND (reference sequence). This CDR3 contains 15 residues. V was clipped by 5 bases and J by 1 base; unmatched bases: 4. This chain's CDR3 is CASSSTGRNTGELFF. The CDR3 nucleotides are TGTGCCAGTAGTTCGACAGGGAGGAACACCGGGGAGCTGTTTTTT.

V is TRBV28 and J is TRBJ2-7, with D unclear. The ends were cut back, 2 bases at V and 2 bases at J, with 10 bases in the middle. Germline-derived CDR1 and CDR2 are MDHEN and SYDVKM. The CDR3 has 14 amino acids. CDR3 region: CASSLGQETYEQYF. The CDR3 coding sequence is TGTGCCAGCAGTTTAGGCCAGGAAACCTACGAGCAGTACTTC.

The chain joins TRBV11-2 to TRBJ2-3; D remains ambiguous. Trimming took 5 bases from V and 3 from J, leaving 12 bases between them. Germline V gene lookup returns CDR1 SGHAT and CDR2 FQNNGV. This CDR3 has 14 residues. CDR3 coding DNA: TGTGCCAGCAGCCTAGGGCTAGGAACAGATACGCAGTATTTT. Translated: CASSLGLGTDTQYF.

The chain uses TRBV5-6 and TRBJ2-2; 8 nucleotides align to TRBD2. Trimming took 0 bases from V and 4 from J; bases not matched to a gene: 8. Germline V lookup: CDR1 SGHDT, CDR2 YYEEEE. The CDR3 is made up of 17 amino acids. The CDR3 spells CASSLGPYAGGTGELFF. The CDR3 DNA sequence: TGTGCCAGCAGCTTGGGGCCGTATGCGGGAGGCACCGGGGAGCTGTTTTTT.

The V and J genes are TRBV7-8 and TRBJ1-2; 11 positions agree with TRBD1. Germline lookup yields CDR1 SGHVS and CDR2 FQNEAQ. The CDR3 contains 15 residues. After removal of 5 bases from V and 3 bases from J, the junction contained 5 bases not matched to a gene. The CDR3: CASSTRTGGYYGYTF. DNA of the CDR3: TGTGCCAGCAGCACTCGGACAGGGGGCTACTATGGCTACACCTTC.

J is TRBJ2-2 and V is TRBV2; 8 nucleotides agree with TRBD2. Losses at the gene ends were 4 bases for V and 3 bases for J; bases not matched to a gene: 10. Germline V gene data show CDR1 as SNHLY and CDR2 as FYNNEI. CDR3 length equals 17 residues. The CDR3 sequence is CASSVSVSGGDTGELFF. The CDR3 DNA sequence: TGTGCCAGCAGTGTTTCAGTGAGCGGGGGTGACACCGGGGAGCTGTTTTTT.

The chain recombines TRBV10-3 with TRBJ1-1, with D unclear. From germline, CDR1 is ENHRY and CDR2 SYGVKD. There are 15 residues in the CDR3. V was trimmed by 2 bases and J by 1 base, leaving 11 bases between them. The CDR3 region is CAISEPSDPNTEAFF. In DNA form, the CDR3 reads TGTGCCATCAGTGAGCCCTCTGATCCGAACACTGAAGCTTTCTTT.

V gene TRBV12-5 combines with J gene TRBJ2-1, with 7 bases aligning to TRBD1. Germline V CDR1 and CDR2: LGHNT, FRNRAP. V was pared by 6 bases and J by 8 bases, with 19 bases of the junction left unmatched. The CDR3 has 17 amino acids. The CDR3 loop is CASGAPPGTEFFDEQFF. The CDR3 coding sequence is TGTGCTAGTGGGGCTCCCCCCGGGACAGAGTTCTTCGATGAGCAGTTCTTC.

The chain uses TRBV29-1 and TRBJ2-1, with D perhaps TRBD1 (6 bases). The germline V and J ends were trimmed by 6 bases and 2 bases, with 11 bases remaining between them. This CDR3 spans 13 amino acids. Germline V lookup: CDR1 SQVTM, CDR2 ANQGSEA. This chain's CDR3 is CSVVGGAYNEQFF. In DNA form, the CDR3 reads TGCAGCGTCGTAGGGGGAGCCTACAATGAGCAGTTCTTC.

The chain joins TRBV7-6 to TRBJ2-3; 13 bases map to TRBD2. The trim removed 8 bases at V and 4 bases at J, leaving 6 bases unmatched. The germline V gene has CDR1 SGHVS and CDR2 FNYEAQ. This CDR3 spans 15 amino acids. CDR3 in DNA: TGTGCCAGCGGACTGACTAGCGGGAGGTCAGATACGCAGTATTTT. Translated, it gives CASGLTSGRSDTQYF.

The rearrangement uses TRBV10-2 and TRBJ1-1; unclear D gene. V lost 5 bases to trimming and J lost 5 bases, with 18 bases between them. Germline CDR1 and CDR2: WSHSY and SAAADI. The CDR3 consists of 15 residues. The CDR3 DNA reads TGCGCCAGCAGTCGTTCTGAGGGAAGTGGAACTGAAGCTTTCTTT. It codes for CASSRSEGSGTEAFF.

The gene calls are TRBV11-2 and TRBJ1-3; tentative D call: TRBD1 (5 bases). The V gene's germline CDR1 is SGHAT and CDR2 FQNNGV. V dropped 4 bases and J dropped 2 bases, with 12 bases sitting between them. The CDR3 spans 15 residues. CDR3 DNA sequence: TGTGCCAGCAGCTACCCAGGCAGGGCTGGAAACACCATATATTTT. Residues: CASSYPGRAGNTIYF.

The chain uses TRBV25-1 and TRBJ2-7; D not certain. The germline V gene has CDR1 MGHDK and CDR2 SYGVNS. V was shortened by 1 base and J by 3 bases, with 7 bases between the two germline ends. CDR3 length: 13 residues. The CDR3 protein is CASSEFYLYEQYF. For the CDR3, the DNA is TGTGCCAGCAGTGAATTTTACCTCTACGAGCAGTACTTC.

The chain uses TRBV13 and TRBJ2-1; TRBD1 aligns across 10 bases. J lost 3 bases, V lost 5 bases, and 4 bases had no gene match. This CDR3 region has 15 residues. Germline CDR1 PRHDT, CDR2 FYEKMQ (reference sequence). The CDR3 DNA follows: TGTGCCAGCAGCACCCGGGACAGGGGCTACAATGAGCAGTTCTTC. This translates into CASSTRDRGYNEQFF.

The chain is built from TRBV25-1 and TRBJ2-1, with 8 bases that match TRBD2. This CDR3 has 14 residues. In germline, CDR1 is MGHDK, CDR2 SYGVNS. V shed 4 bases and J 8 bases; nucleotides not matched to a gene: 7. DNA of the CDR3: TGTGCCAGCAGTGTCGGCGGGAGGTTGTATGAGCAGTTCTTC. Translation gives CASSVGGRLYEQFF.

The rearrangement links TRBV25-1 to TRBJ2-2; D is perhaps TRBD1 (5 bases). Germline V CDR1 and CDR2: MGHDK, SYGVNS. Trimming removed 2 bases at V and 6 bases at J, with 7 bases between. The CDR3 is made up of 13 amino acids. The CDR3 loop is CASSEVGAGELFF. CDR3 DNA sequence: TGTGCCAGCAGTGAAGTAGGGGCCGGGGAGCTGTTTTTT.